The T cell receptor beta chain described here comes from a study of blood T cells in healthy people across ages (dated by TCRdb to 2014 to 2015). As for the study more broadly: Template switching captured roughly one uniquely barcoded TCR beta cDNA molecule per two T cells in model experiments. Age-related changes in TCR beta repertoire diversity were measured in the study by deep sequencing normalized with unique cDNA molecular identifiers. The donors were split into four age groups: young (average around 17 years), middle-aged (39), aged (approximately 60) and long-lived (roughly 80). To avoid experimental bias, donors of different ages were randomly spread across the sequencing lanes. Using the same blood draw, the study looked at two additional independent replicas of 1 million unique cDNA reads for two donors, one aged 18 to 30 and the other aged 80 or older. Here is what the overall study found, with its caveats: Conclusive comparison of naive and antigen-experienced compartments was prevented by the profiling of bulk unsorted PBMCs. Observed TCR beta diversity per million T cells fell roughly linearly with age, and a significant reduction was already apparent by age around 36. A strong correlation was found between observed TCR beta diversity and the percentage of naive T cells measured by flow cytometry. Estimates of total diversity from one million sequenced T cells were regarded as lower bounds and underestimates. Compared with the aged group, the long-lived group had more naive CD4+ T cells, fewer expanded clones and increased TCR diversity, suggesting age selection. The CMV infection status of donors was not known, potentially confounding age-related changes in expanded clonotypes.

Libraries were constructed by 5' RACE. The second PCR ran for roughly 7 to 11 cycles and used a J-beta primer mix along with a sample-barcoded 5' primer. A template-switch 5' adaptor carrying 12 random nucleotides introduced a unique molecular identifier onto each TCR beta cDNA molecule. Each sample yielded at least 2.5 million CDR3-containing paired-end reads. First-strand cDNA synthesis was performed from all RNA using the Mint cDNA synthesis kit, with priming by a TRBC-specific oligonucleotide. All cDNA was treated with uracil-DNA glycosylase and then went through a first 18-cycle PCR with the universal primers M1SS and BC2_uni_R. Processing in the source paper ran as follows. Each sample was normalized by randomly selecting 1 million high-quality reads, each carrying a distinct molecular identifier. Instead of being binned into consensus sequences, reads that shared molecular identifiers were thrown out. MiTCR, set to a Q25 quality threshold and the strictest error-elimination algorithm, was used for CDR3 identification, clonotype clustering and error correction. A nonparametric unseen species model with Euler transformation was used to estimate lower-bound total TCR beta diversity. The raw public reads went through TCRdb reprocessing: fastp at Q25, MiXCR clone calling, in-frame beta chains kept. Merged by CDR3 protein, the rows form single entries marked with the most common genes and DNA. None of the V and J calls come from the authors' own analysis; TCRdb made them. Across this sample there are some 1,800,000 distinct CDR3 sequences, with about two fifths seen only once. The ten largest clones add up to 20% to 25% of the sample.

In regard to this clonotype: Its antigen is unknown. Mismatch with germline at one junction end may stem from a read error.

Systemically healthy Caucasian individuals from Russia, about 38 in total and aged about 6 to 95 years, were included as donors. Ten milliliters of peripheral blood were drawn from each donor into EDTA-treated Vacutainer tubes. PBMCs were isolated by Ficoll-Paque density-gradient centrifugation, with at least 7 million obtained per sample. Total RNA was extracted from PBMCs with Trizol reagent, with at least 5.5 micrograms obtained per sample. The percentages of naive CD45RAhigh/CD27high T cells were determined by flow cytometry on a PBMC aliquot from every donor. Sequences were obtained from blood. This sequence originates from a human donor in good health.

The DNA is TGCGCCAGCAGCTTAGTCCAAGAGACCCACTACTTC. The encoded protein is CASSLVQETHYF. The V gene is TRBV5-1 and the J gene is TRBJ2-5, with the D gene not clear enough to name. The CDR3 contains 12 residues, cysteine and phenylalanine counted. Of the read, only the CDR3 DNA is kept; its 36 bases are in frame from base 1. From the germline V gene, CDR1 is SGHRS and CDR2 is YFSETQ.